This TCR beta chain was recovered during a study of blood T cell repertoires in COVID-19 (TCRdb year 2020). With regard to the full study: Samples from collaborators originated in the United States, Italy and Spain and spanned both the acute and convalescent phases of COVID-19. The prospective study material was composed of cDNA or gDNA derived from T cells, B-cell-depleted T cells, or PBMCs. Deeply sampled blood TCRbeta repertoires from subjects exposed to, actively infected with, or recovered from COVID-19 were included in the dataset. A freely available public database, intended as a resource for researchers studying the immune response to SARS-CoV-2, is where the repertoires were released. Samples came from the ongoing ImmuneRACE study (first 160 participants) plus 1,254 subjects from 6 global collaborators. The sample metadata nearly always contained a de-identified subject ID, COVID-19 status, age in years and sex. Where available, HLA class I and class II types were taken from metadata supplied by the sample provider and were not determined by assay-based typing.

The immunoSEQ Assay, a bias-controlled multiplex PCR, was used to amplify TCRbeta CDR3 regions from genomic DNA. Under the source paper's analysis protocol: The number of nucleated cells in each sample was estimated from the amplification of reference gene primers within the assay. To quantify the absolute abundance of each unique TCRbeta CDR3 rearrangement, sequence reads were collapsed and filtered. For each sample, productive Simpson clonality was calculated as the square root of Simpson's diversity index over productive rearrangements. This immuneACCESS table, as held by TCRdb, lists in-frame sequences with V and J called but not all clones. Of the missing ones, under half trace to an unresolved V gene in checked studies; the others have no known cause. That table gives V, J and clone size, and the DNA gave D and trimming. This sample comprises fewer than 350,000 clones, approximately 89% of them detected only once. 1.5% to 2% of the sample is held by the ten biggest clonotypes.

This clone has only one observation. Its cognate antigen has yet to be identified. Per-nucleotide qualities are absent, and no much larger clonotype sits a single base away. On the study overall, not on this receptor specifically: The quantity of clinical and demographic metadata differed by source and by participant and was supplied without curation.

In Seattle, one collaborating source enrolled patients while the infection was active and tracked those patients longitudinally over the course of disease. Collaborating institutions collected whole blood in K2EDTA tubes following their own protocols. For TCRbeta analysis, collaborators shipped samples in one of three forms: frozen whole blood, isolated PBMCs, or DNA extracted from either of those sample types. The CDR3 covers 13 residues, taking in both the cysteine and the phenylalanine. Just the 39-base CDR3 DNA is kept, in frame starting at base 1. The CDR1 and CDR2 encoded by the germline V gene (reference sequence) are LNHDA and SQIVND. Trimming costs V 7 bases and J 7 bases, and their ends lie 14 bases apart.

The sample comprised peripheral blood. The clonotype was recovered from a woman in her twenties or thirties with COVID-19, enrolled during active disease. The chain uses TRBV19 and TRBJ1-5; TRBD1 is possibly the D segment (5 matching bases). The sequence in DNA is TGTGCCAGTACCCAATGGAGGGACCAGCCCCAGCATTTT. Translated, it gives CASTQWRDQPQHF. The CDR3 plus the reference TRBV19 and TRBJ1-5 genes for the other parts give the full variable domain: DGGITQSPKYLFRKEGQNVTLSCEQNLNHDAMYWYRQDPGQGLRLIYYSQIVNDFQKGDIAEGYSVSREKKESFPLTVTSAQKNPTAFYLCASTQWRDQPQHFGDGTRLSIL.